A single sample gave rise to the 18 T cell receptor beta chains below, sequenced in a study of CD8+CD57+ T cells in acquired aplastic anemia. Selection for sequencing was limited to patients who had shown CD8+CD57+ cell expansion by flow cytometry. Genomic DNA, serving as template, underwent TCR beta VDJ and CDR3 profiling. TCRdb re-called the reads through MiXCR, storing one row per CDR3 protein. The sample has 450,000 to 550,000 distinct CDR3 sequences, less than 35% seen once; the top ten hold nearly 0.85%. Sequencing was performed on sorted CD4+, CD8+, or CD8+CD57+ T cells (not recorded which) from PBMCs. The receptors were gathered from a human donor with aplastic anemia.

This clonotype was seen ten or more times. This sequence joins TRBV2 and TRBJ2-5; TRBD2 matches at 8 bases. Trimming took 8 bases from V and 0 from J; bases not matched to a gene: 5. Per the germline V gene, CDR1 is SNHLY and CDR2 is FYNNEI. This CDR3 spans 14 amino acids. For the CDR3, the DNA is TGTGCCAGCCCCCCCGGGAGGGACCAAGAGACCCAGTACTTC. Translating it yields CASPPGRDQETQYF.

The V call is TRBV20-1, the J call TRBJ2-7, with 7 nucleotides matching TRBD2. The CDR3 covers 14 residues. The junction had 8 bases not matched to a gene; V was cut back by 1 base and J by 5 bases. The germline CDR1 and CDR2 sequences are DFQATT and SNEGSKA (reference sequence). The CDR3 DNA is TGCAGTGCTAGAGCAGGGCGGGAGCTCCACGAGCAGTACTTC. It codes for CSARAGRELHEQYF.

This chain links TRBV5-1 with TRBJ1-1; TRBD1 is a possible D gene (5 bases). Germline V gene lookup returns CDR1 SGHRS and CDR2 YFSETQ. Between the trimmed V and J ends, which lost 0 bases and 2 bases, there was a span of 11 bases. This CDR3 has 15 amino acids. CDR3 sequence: CASSLGQGDNTEAFF. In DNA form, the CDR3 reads TGCGCCAGCAGCTTGGGACAAGGGGACAACACTGAAGCTTTCTTT.

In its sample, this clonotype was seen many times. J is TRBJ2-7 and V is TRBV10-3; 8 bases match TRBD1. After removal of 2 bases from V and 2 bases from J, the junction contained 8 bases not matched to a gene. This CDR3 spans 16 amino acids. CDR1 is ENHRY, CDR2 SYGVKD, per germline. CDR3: CAISEGPGQAAYEQYF. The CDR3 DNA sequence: TGTGCCATCAGTGAGGGCCCGGGACAGGCCGCCTACGAGCAGTACTTC.

CDR3 sequence reads: CSATRGSGGEGTQYF. In DNA, the CDR3 is TGCAGTGCCACCCGGGGTAGCGGGGGTGAAGGGACCCAGTACTTC. The chain links TRBV20-1 to TRBJ2-5; 9 nucleotides agree with TRBD2. Germline V CDR1 and CDR2: DFQATT, SNEGSKA (reference sequence). Trimming took 6 bases from V and 7 from J; bases not matched to a gene: 15. This CDR3 contains 15 residues.

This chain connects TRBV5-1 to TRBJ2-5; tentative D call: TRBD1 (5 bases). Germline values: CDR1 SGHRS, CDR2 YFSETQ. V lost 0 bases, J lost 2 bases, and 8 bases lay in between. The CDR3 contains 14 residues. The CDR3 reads CASSLVPGQETQYF. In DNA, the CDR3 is TGCGCCAGCAGCTTGGTCCCAGGGCAAGAGACCCAGTACTTC.

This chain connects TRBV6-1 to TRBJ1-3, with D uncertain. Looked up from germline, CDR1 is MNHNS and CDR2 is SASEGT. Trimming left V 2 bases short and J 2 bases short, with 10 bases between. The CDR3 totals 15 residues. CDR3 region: CASSEWAGTGNTIYF. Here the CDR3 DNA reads TGTGCCAGCAGTGAATGGGCAGGCACTGGAAACACCATATATTTT.

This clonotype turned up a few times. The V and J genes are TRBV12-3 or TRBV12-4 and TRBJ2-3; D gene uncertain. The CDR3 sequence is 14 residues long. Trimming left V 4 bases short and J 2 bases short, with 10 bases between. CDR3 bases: TGTGCCAGCAGTTGGAACCGATACACAGATACGCAGTATTTT. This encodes CASSWNRYTDTQYF.

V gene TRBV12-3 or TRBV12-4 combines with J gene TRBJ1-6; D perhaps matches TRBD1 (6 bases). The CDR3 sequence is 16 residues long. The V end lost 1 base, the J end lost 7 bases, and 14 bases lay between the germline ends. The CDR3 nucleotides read TGTGCCAGCAGTTTAGGTTGGGACATGTTAAATTCACCCCTCCACTTT. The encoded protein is CASSLGWDMLNSPLHF.

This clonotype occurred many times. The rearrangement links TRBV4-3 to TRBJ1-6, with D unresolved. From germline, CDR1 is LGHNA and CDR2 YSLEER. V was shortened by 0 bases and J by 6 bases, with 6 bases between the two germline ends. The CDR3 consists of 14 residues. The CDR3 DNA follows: TGCGCCAGCAGCCAAGACGGCCTTAATTCACCCCTCCACTTT. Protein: CASSQDGLNSPLHF.

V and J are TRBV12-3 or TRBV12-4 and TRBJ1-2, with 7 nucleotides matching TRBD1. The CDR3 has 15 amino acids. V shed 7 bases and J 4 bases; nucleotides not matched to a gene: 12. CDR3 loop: CASTTPGQKFYGYTF. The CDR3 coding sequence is TGTGCCAGCACCACACCGGGACAGAAGTTCTATGGCTACACCTTC.

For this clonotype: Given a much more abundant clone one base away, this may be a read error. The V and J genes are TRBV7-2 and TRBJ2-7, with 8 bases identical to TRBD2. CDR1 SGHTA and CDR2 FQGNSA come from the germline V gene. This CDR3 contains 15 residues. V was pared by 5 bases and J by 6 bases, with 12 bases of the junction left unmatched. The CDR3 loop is CASSKLVAGMTEQYF. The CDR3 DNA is TGTGCCAGCAGCAAGTTGGTAGCGGGAATGACCGAGCAGTACTTC.

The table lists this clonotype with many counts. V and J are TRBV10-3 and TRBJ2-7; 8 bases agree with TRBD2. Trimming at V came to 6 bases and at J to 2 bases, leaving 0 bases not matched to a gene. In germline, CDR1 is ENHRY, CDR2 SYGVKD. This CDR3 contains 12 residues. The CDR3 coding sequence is TGTGCCATCAGCGGGGGGGCCTACGAGCAGTACTTC. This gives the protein CAISGGAYEQYF.

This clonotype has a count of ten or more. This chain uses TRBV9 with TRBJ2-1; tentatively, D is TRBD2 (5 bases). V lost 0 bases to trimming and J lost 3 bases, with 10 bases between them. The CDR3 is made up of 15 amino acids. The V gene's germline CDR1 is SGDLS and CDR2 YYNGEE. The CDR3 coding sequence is TGTGCCAGCAGCGTAGTTGACGGGAACTACAATGAGCAGTTCTTC. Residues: CASSVVDGNYNEQFF.

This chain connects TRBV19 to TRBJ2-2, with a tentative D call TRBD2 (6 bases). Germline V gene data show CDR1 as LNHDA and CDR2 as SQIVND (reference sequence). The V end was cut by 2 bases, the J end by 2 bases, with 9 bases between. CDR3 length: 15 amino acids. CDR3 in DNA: TGTGCCAGTAGTATACAAGGGACTAACACCGGGGAGCTGTTTTTT. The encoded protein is CASSIQGTNTGELFF.

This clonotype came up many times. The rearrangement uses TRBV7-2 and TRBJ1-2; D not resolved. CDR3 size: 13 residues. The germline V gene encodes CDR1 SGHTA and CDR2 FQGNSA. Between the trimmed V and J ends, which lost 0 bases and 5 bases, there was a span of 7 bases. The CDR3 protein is CASSLAPAYGYTF. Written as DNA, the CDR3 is TGTGCCAGCAGCTTAGCCCCGGCTTATGGCTACACCTTC.

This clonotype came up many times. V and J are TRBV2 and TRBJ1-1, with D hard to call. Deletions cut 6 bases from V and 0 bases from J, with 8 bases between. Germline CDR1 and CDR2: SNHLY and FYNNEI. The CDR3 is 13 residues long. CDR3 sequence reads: CASSLNVNTEAFF. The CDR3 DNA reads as TGTGCCAGCAGCCTGAACGTGAACACTGAAGCTTTCTTT.

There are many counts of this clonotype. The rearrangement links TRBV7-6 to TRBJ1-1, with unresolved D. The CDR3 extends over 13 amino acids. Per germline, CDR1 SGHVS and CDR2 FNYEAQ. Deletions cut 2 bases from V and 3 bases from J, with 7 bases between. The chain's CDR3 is CASSLTLHTEAFF. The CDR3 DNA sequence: TGTGCCAGCAGCTTAACGCTTCACACTGAAGCTTTCTTT.